This T cell receptor beta chain emerged from a study of siplizumab effects on memory and regulatory T cells. Study conclusions and caveats: Major contributors to the alloresponse seemed to be naive T cells, which also appeared more diverse than memory cells.

Every sample had 95,000 to 100,000 of its TCR templates assayed. Sequenced by immunoSEQ multiplex PCR; TCRdb stores in-frame clones only, minus some. The data contain over 80,000 clones, about nine tenths of them singletons. Germline CDR1 reads GTSNPN; CDR2 reads SVGIG (reference sequence). This CDR3 has 12 amino acids. The V end was cut by 3 bases, the J end by 4 bases, with 9 bases between. Turning to this clone: Its antigen is still unknown.

The source of this sequence is a human donor in good health. What was sequenced was Tregs sorted from blood. The chain uses TRBV30 and TRBJ1-1; no definite D call. The CDR3 DNA reads as TGTGCCTGGAGCGTTAGCAGCACTGAAGCTTTCTTT. This codes for CAWSVSSTEAFF. Full variable domain (remainder filled in from reference TRBV30 and TRBJ1-1): SQTIHQWPATLVQPVGSPLSLECTVEGTSNPNLYWYRQAAGRGLQLLFYSVGIGQISSEVPQNLSASRPQDRQFILSSKKLLLSDSGFYLCAWSVSSTEAFFGQGTRLTVV.